This entry is about one T cell receptor (beta chain). Its antigen is not identified. Depth targeted 1 in 200,000 to 1 in 1 million T cells, averaging around 9.5x coverage per clonotype. Using immunoSEQ multiplex PCR, the repertoire was profiled, and TCRdb retains in-frame clones only, with some absent. The data hold approximately 140,000 clones, with about 80% observed a single time. The source of approximately 2 micrograms of genomic DNA for TCR beta libraries was cryopreserved PBMCs. V was cut by 3 bases and J by 7 bases, with 26 bases left in between. The germline gives CDR1 SGDLS, CDR2 YYNGEE. The CDR3 spans 17 residues. This entry belongs to a study of cytotoxic CD8 clonotypes in ibrutinib-treated CLL. Study findings and constraints: Public clonotypes proved infrequent, and on treatment they shrank or remained steady. Samples were collected at differing times from sustained-remission and progressing patients.

This sample comprised PBMCs, obtained after 12 months of ibrutinib treatment. This sequence was found in a human donor with chronic lymphocytic leukemia. The chain employs TRBV9 and TRBJ2-7, with D possibly matching TRBD1 (8 bases). CDR3 in amino acids: CASSGSPGQGGSGEQYF. CDR3 DNA sequence: TGTGCCAGCAGCGGAAGTCCAGGACAGGGAGGGTCGGGTGAGCAGTACTTC.